A selection of T cell receptor beta chains follows, all from one sample in a study of siplizumab effects on memory and regulatory T cells. TCRdb's copy holds only in-frame clones and misses some; the assay was immunoSEQ multiplex PCR. The profile shows about 46,000 clones, over 90% of them singletons. Material for sequencing was CD8+ T cells sorted from blood. These receptors were obtained from a human donor in good health. Both conserved end residues are part of each CDR3. D genes are given only for firm matches. Only some rows state a clone size, as once, few, many or a class for expanded clones.

v_gene	d_gene	abundance	CDR3aa
TRBV7-9	.	.	CASSLEFSFNEQFF
TRBV6-4	TRBD2	once	CASSVSGSQYNEQFF
TRBV5-4	.	.	CASSLGTPDYEQYF
TRBV28	.	.	CASNEPGIREQYF
TRBV2	TRBD1	few	CASRATGSRTDTQYF
TRBV2	.	.	CASSAQLAPWNEQFF
TRBV30	TRBD1	.	CAWTLGGTGGGEQYF
TRBV4-1	.	.	CASSPAGDTRFYGYTF
TRBV19	TRBD2	.	CASTRLAGITDTQYF
TRBV5-6	.	.	CASSLAGVEYEQYF
TRBV4-1	.	.	CASSQEDITEAFF
TRBV7-9	TRBD1	.	CASSPPGQSNEKLFF
TRBV5-1	.	.	CASSLADARAEKLFF
TRBV4-1	TRBD1	once	CASSLYSDRNGYTF
TRBV2	.	.	CASSRTSLGHNEQFF
TRBV11-2	.	.	CASRPSRNNTGELFF
TRBV7-2	.	.	CASSAGESYEQYF
TRBV10-3	.	.	CAISEFLGTGSYNEQFF
TRBV27	.	once	CASRKWTNEKLFF
TRBV10-1	.	.	CASSGGVLSGGYTF
TRBV5-6	TRBD1	.	CASSPGTGHYGYTF
TRBV27	.	.	CASSYRQTPSYNTEAFF
TRBV7-6	.	.	CASSLSVQPQHF
TRBV29-1	.	.	CSVELITDTQYF
TRBV10-2	.	.	CASSEVVAAIYGYTF
TRBV11-2	.	.	CASSRHKTIQETQYF
TRBV5-1	TRBD1	.	CASSQIGTVNTGELFF
TRBV19	.	.	CASSIGGAGYTF
TRBV7-9	.	.	CASRYGQNTEAFF
TRBV2	TRBD1	.	CASSEIRTGRNEQFF
TRBV5-4	.	.	CASSFRALTLQETQYF
TRBV7-9	.	.	CASSLGVDGYTF
TRBV9	.	.	CASSVDREETQYF
TRBV6-5	TRBD1	.	CASSYSMGTEYEQYF
TRBV5-1	.	.	CASSLVGGEQFF
TRBV18	TRBD2	.	CASLGTSGSRELFF
TRBV27	.	.	CASSSLWGGQFGNEQFF
TRBV9	TRBD1	few	CASSAPGQGNTGELFF
TRBV13	TRBD2	.	CASSSGRRLAGTDTQYF
TRBV9	TRBD1	.	CASRWAGGNLLAFF
TRBV6-1	.	few	CASSERDNTEAFF
TRBV5-1	.	.	CASSPTWATQYYEKLFF
TRBV13	.	.	CATSRGNFGYTF
TRBV19	.	.	CASSPWGGTEAFF
TRBV30	TRBD1	.	CAWSRDRVFVNTEAFF
TRBV15	.	.	CATSRVFSGSSYEQYF
TRBV29-1	.	.	CSGYLGVDTQYF
TRBV5-1	TRBD1	.	CASSVGLGDREDEQYF
TRBV9	.	.	CASSVDTPGQELFF
TRBV9	.	.	CASSPGGAQEKLFF
TRBV5-4	TRBD1	.	CASSFTGEVYEQYF
TRBV28	.	once	CASSLARTSQFF
TRBV5-8	.	.	CASSSVQARGEQYF